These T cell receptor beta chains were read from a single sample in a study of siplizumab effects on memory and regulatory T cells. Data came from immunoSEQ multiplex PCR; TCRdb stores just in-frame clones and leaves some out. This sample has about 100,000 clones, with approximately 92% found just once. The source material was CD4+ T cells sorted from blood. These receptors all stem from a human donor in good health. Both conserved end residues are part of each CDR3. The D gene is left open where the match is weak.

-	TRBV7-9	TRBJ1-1	CASSQAGGTEAFF
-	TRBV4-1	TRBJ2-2	CASSQDGRGTGTGELFF
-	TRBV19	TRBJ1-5	CASTVAGDQPQHF
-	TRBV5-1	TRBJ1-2	CAMKVPQGKGEGGYTF
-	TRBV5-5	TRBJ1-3	CASSLTDSHGNTIYF
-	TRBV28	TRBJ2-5	CASSPPGPETQYF
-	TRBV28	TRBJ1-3	CASSRSPSSGNTIYF
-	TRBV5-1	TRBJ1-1	CASSGHRVETEAFF
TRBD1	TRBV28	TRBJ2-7	CASRNSGGSKYEQYF
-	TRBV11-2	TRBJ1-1	CASSLTVGEAFF
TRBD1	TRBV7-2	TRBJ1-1	CASSSSYRTGETEAFF
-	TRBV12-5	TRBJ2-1	CASGTGWNEQFF
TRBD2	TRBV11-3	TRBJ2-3	CASSPGTSGGTDTQYF
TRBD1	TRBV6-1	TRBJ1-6	CASSLQGENSPLHF
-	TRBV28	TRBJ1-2	CASSLSVPGPQGGYTF
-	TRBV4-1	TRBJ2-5	CASSQGVGETQYF
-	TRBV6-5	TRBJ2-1	CASSWPGGQQFF
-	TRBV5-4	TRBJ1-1	CASSSPQTAWLGAFF
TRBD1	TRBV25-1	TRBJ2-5	CASSATQGVWKTQYF
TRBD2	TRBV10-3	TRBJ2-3	CAISDTPGGSGAPAPIYTQYF
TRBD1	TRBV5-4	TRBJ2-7	CASSLDRVEYF
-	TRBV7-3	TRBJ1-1	CASSLSTVAEAFF
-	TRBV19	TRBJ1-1	CASTISGALQAFF
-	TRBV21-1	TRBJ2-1	CASSNLAGEGNEQFF
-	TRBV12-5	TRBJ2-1	CASGLYRQVNEQFF
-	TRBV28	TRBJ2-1	CASSSGDGLYEQFF
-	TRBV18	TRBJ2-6	CASSSSGANVLTF
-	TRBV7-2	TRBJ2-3	CASSTYSTDTQYF
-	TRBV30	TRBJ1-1	CAWSIRGDREAFF
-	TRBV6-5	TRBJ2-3	CASSYRSDHTQYF
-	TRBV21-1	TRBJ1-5	CASRTGTHYSNQPQHF